What follows are 24 T cell receptor beta chains derived from one specimen sequenced in a study of blood T cells in healthy people across ages. Through a sample-barcoded 5' primer and a J-beta primer mix, a second PCR was run for roughly 6 to 11 cycles. TCRdb reanalysed the 5' RACE reads using MiXCR and keeps one entry per CDR3 protein. The repertoire includes fewer than 800,000 distinct CDR3 sequences, approximately 25% of them detected once, and 9% to 9.5% sits in the top ten. These same data were also listed under a study on T cells of mothers and their children.

The sequenced sample was blood. All receptors come from a boy younger than 18 in good health.

The chain uses TRBV5-5 and TRBJ2-5; 11 bases are a match to TRBD2. Germline loops: CDR1 SGHKS, CDR2 YYEKEE (reference sequence). The CDR3 has 18 residues. The ends lost 6 bases at V and 2 bases at J; junction bases unmatched: 15. The CDR3 DNA sequence: TGTGCCAGCACCCCGAATCAGAAGGGACTAGCGGTACAAGAGACCCAGTACTTC. It codes for CASTPNQKGLAVQETQYF. Full variable domain (outside the CDR3, taken from reference TRBV5-5 and TRBJ2-5): DAGVTQSPTHLIKTRGQQVTLRCSPISGHKSVSWYQQVLGQGPQFIFQYYEKEERGRGNFPDRFSARQFPNYSSELNVNALLLGDSALYLCASTPNQKGLAVQETQYFGPGTRLLVL.

This clonotype was picked up one time. DNA of the CDR3: TGTGCCAGCAGTGGTACTAGCGCCATAAGCAATGAGCAGTTCTTC. The encoded protein is CASSGTSAISNEQFF. The J gene is TRBJ2-5, the V gene TRBV6-2 or TRBV6-3, with 7 bases lining up with TRBD2. The DNA end is a closer match to TRBJ2-1, so the J assignment may be wrong. The CDR3 is 15 residues long. Germline-derived CDR1 and CDR2 are MNHEY and SVGEGT.

This chain links TRBV7-9 with TRBJ2-2; tentative D call: TRBD2 (5 bases). The germline gives CDR1 SEHNR, CDR2 FQNEAQ (reference sequence). The CDR3 is 15 amino acids. The V and J ends lost 5 bases and 2 bases respectively, with 12 bases between them. The CDR3: CASSGTGVNTGELFF. In DNA form, the CDR3 reads TGTGCCAGCAGCGGAACCGGGGTAAACACCGGGGAGCTGTTTTTT.

The chain is built from TRBV29-1 and TRBJ1-5; a possible D gene is TRBD1 (5 bases). V was cut by 5 bases and J by 3 bases, with 11 bases left in between. The germline gives CDR1 SQVTM, CDR2 ANQGSEA. This CDR3 is built from 13 residues. CDR3 region: CSVSGGVNQPQHF. The CDR3 DNA reads TGCAGCGTTTCAGGAGGGGTCAATCAGCCCCAGCATTTT.

The table lists this clonotype with many counts. V is TRBV12-3 or TRBV12-4 and J is TRBJ2-3; D is unclear. There are 17 residues in the CDR3. V lost 2 bases, J lost 2 bases, and 17 bases lay in between. The CDR3: CASSLSTSDRFTDTQYF. In DNA, the CDR3 is TGTGCCAGCAGTTTATCAACCAGCGACCGTTTCACAGATACGCAGTATTTT.

The chain is built from TRBV2 and TRBJ2-2; D might be TRBD1 (6 bases). Germline V lookup: CDR1 SNHLY, CDR2 FYNNEI. Trimming shortened V by 5 bases and J by 1 base, and 8 bases separated the two germline ends. This CDR3 has 14 residues. The CDR3 nucleotides are TGTGCCAGCAGTCGCAGGGGGAACACCGGGGAGCTGTTTTTT. As protein: CASSRRGNTGELFF.

This clonotype appeared a few times. The chain joins TRBV7-2 to TRBJ2-7, with 14 bases that match TRBD2. This CDR3 region has 18 residues. V trimming: 6 bases; J trimming: 2 bases; junction bases outside the gene matches: 12. Germline assignment: CDR1 SGHTA and CDR2 FQGNSA. The CDR3 region has the DNA TGTGCCAGCAGTTCTCCTCGGACTAGCGGGGGGTCTGCCTACGAGCAGTACTTC. It codes for CASSSPRTSGGSAYEQYF. The whole variable domain, remainder taken from reference TRBV7-2 and TRBJ2-7, is GAGVSQSPSNKVTEKGKDVELRCDPISGHTALYWYRQSLGQGLEFLIYFQGNSAPDKSGLPSDRFSAERTGGSVSTLTIQRTQQEDSAVYLCASSSPRTSGGSAYEQYFGPGTRLTVT.

This clonotype was counted only a few times. This chain connects TRBV3-1 to TRBJ2-1; D ambiguous. The V end was cut by 4 bases, the J end by 0 bases, with 13 bases between. Germline V lookup: CDR1 LGHDT, CDR2 YNNKEL (reference sequence). The CDR3 contains 16 residues. The CDR3 nucleotides are TGTGCCAGCAGCCCCTATCATCCCAACTCCTACAATGAGCAGTTCTTC. Amino acids: CASSPYHPNSYNEQFF.

This clonotype was picked up many times. The V gene is TRBV6-2 or TRBV6-3, the J gene TRBJ2-1; D not certain. Trimming removed 6 bases at V and 1 base at J, with 10 bases between. Germline CDR1 and CDR2: MNHEY and SVGEGT. The CDR3 is 14 amino acids. This chain's CDR3 is CASRGLGSYNEQFF. CDR3 bases: TGTGCCAGCAGGGGTCTAGGATCCTACAATGAGCAGTTCTTC.

The genes are TRBV6-6 and TRBJ1-2; a weak D match, TRBD1 (5 bases). V lost 11 bases, J lost 2 bases, and 15 bases lay in between. CDR1 and CDR2 (germline): MNHNY, SVGAGI (reference sequence). This CDR3 is 13 amino acids long. The CDR3 DNA sequence: TGTGCCGCGAATCGGGAGGGGAACTATGGCTACACCTTC. It encodes CAANREGNYGYTF.

This clonotype was found a few times. The CDR3 bases are TGTGCCAGCAACCTAACCCCGGGGCAACAGACCCAGTACTTC. This encodes CASNLTPGQQTQYF. The rearrangement links TRBV6-2 or TRBV6-3 to TRBJ2-5; D is perhaps TRBD1 or TRBD2 (5 bases each). The V end lost 7 bases, the J end lost 6 bases, and 18 bases lay between the germline ends. Germline CDR1 and CDR2: MNHEY and SVGEGT. The CDR3 extends over 14 amino acids.

This clonotype occurred a few times. The V gene is TRBV9, the J gene TRBJ2-5, with D possibly matching TRBD1 (5 bases). The CDR3 spans 15 residues. V was clipped by 0 bases and J by 4 bases, with 13 bases between them. The germline CDR1 and CDR2 sequences are SGDLS and YYNGEE. The CDR3 region is CASSVGSRVGETQYF. CDR3 nucleotides: TGTGCCAGCAGCGTAGGATCCAGGGTGGGAGAGACCCAGTACTTC.

Only a few counts were recorded for this clonotype. This chain links TRBV28 with TRBJ2-1; 11 bases are shared with TRBD2. The CDR3 spans 16 residues. The germline gives CDR1 MDHEN, CDR2 SYDVKM. Germline trimming cut 4 bases from V and 9 bases from J; bases unmatched to any gene: 11. The CDR3 loop is CASSSGLAGGGGEQFF. For the CDR3, the DNA is TGTGCCAGCAGTTCAGGACTAGCGGGTGGCGGAGGTGAGCAGTTCTTC.

This clonotype showed up many times. A junction end diverges from the germline sequence, so it may reflect a read error. The rearrangement joins TRBV5-1 to TRBJ2-5; 13 bases map to TRBD2. From germline, CDR1 is SGHRS and CDR2 YFSETQ. This CDR3 region has 15 residues. CDR3 region: CASSTGLAGVETQYF. In DNA form, the CDR3 reads TGTGCCAGCAGCACCGGACTAGCGGGAGTGGAGACCCAGTACTTC. Drawing the rest from reference TRBV5-1 and TRBJ2-5, the complete variable domain is KAGVTQTPRYLIKTRGQQVTLSCSPISGHRSVSWYQQTPGQGLQFLFEYFSETQRNKGNFPGRFSGRQFSNSRSEMNVSTLELGDSALYLCASSTGLAGVETQYFGPGTRLLVL.

This clonotype appeared a few times. The J gene is TRBJ2-1, the V gene TRBV4-2, with a weak D call TRBD2 (6 bases). The ends were cut back, 1 base at V and 7 bases at J, with 11 bases in the middle. Germline CDR1 and CDR2: LGHNA and YNFKEQ. CDR3 length equals 14 residues. The CDR3 bases are TGTGCCAGCAGCCAAGGGGGGGTCCGGAATGAGCAGTTCTTC. Its translation: CASSQGGVRNEQFF.

The V call is TRBV24-1, the J call TRBJ2-3, with D unresolved. This CDR3 is built from 15 residues. The V and J ends lost 9 bases and 4 bases respectively, with 19 bases between them. Germline assignment: CDR1 KGHDR and CDR2 SFDVKD. CDR3 region: CATSRGEISSDTQYF. The CDR3 nucleotides are TGTGCCACCTCTAGAGGCGAAATTTCGTCAGATACGCAGTATTTT.

This clonotype was found once. The chain recombines TRBV7-9 with TRBJ2-5; tentative D call: TRBD1 (6 bases). This CDR3 is 16 amino acids long. The V end was cut by 4 bases, the J end by 2 bases, with 17 bases between. CDR1 is SEHNR, CDR2 FQNEAQ, per germline (reference sequence). The CDR3 loop reads CASSSDRSGQQETQYF. Written as DNA, the CDR3 is TGTGCCAGCAGCTCAGACAGGTCCGGGCAACAAGAGACCCAGTACTTC.

This chain links TRBV19 with TRBJ1-2, with D perhaps TRBD1 (5 bases). Germline V CDR1 and CDR2: LNHDA, SQIVND (reference sequence). V was clipped by 5 bases and J by 3 bases, with 13 bases between them. The CDR3 is 14 amino acids. In DNA form, the CDR3 reads TGTGCCAGTAGTCGCAGGGTTGGACACTATGGCTACACCTTC. Protein product: CASSRRVGHYGYTF.

Only a few counts were recorded for this clonotype. This chain uses TRBV7-9 with TRBJ1-2; D is uncertain. The CDR3 covers 18 residues. The germline CDR1 and CDR2 sequences are SEHNR and FQNEAQ (reference sequence). V was cut by 2 bases and J by 0 bases, with 19 bases left in between. This CDR3 is CASSLHWGDPSPNYGYTF. Here the CDR3 DNA reads TGTGCCAGCAGCTTACATTGGGGAGACCCCAGCCCTAACTATGGCTACACCTTC.

This clonotype was counted only a few times. The J gene is TRBJ1-4, the V gene TRBV9; 7 bases fit TRBD1. The CDR3 runs 16 residues. CDR1 and CDR2 (germline): SGDLS, YYNGEE. With 5 bases clipped from V and 0 bases from J, the junction kept 7 bases outside the gene matches. The CDR3 loop is CASSPGQSPTNEKLFF. The DNA for the CDR3 is TGTGCCAGCAGTCCGGGACAGAGCCCAACTAATGAAAAACTGTTTTTT.

This sequence joins TRBV5-1 and TRBJ2-2; no reliable D call. Germline CDR1 and CDR2: SGHRS and YFSETQ. CDR3 length: 13 amino acids. With 0 bases removed from V and 7 bases from J, the gap between germline ends came to 7 bases. The CDR3, as DNA: TGCGCCAGCAGCTTGGAGGGTGGCGGGGAGCTGTTTTTT. The encoded protein is CASSLEGGGELFF.

This clonotype came up a few times. The chain recombines TRBV29-1 with TRBJ2-7; no clear D. CDR1 SQVTM and CDR2 ANQGSEA come from the germline V gene. Trimming removed 0 bases from V and 7 bases from J, with 10 bases in between. This CDR3 region has 12 residues. For the CDR3, the DNA is TGCAGCGTTGAAGACCTGAGCTCTGAGCAGTACTTC. As protein: CSVEDLSSEQYF.

This clonotype was seen only a few times. The chain carries TRBV12-3 or TRBV12-4 and TRBJ2-7, with 10 bases identical to TRBD2. This CDR3 region has 15 residues. Losses at the gene ends were 5 bases for V and 3 bases for J; bases not matched to a gene: 7. The CDR3 DNA sequence: TGTGCCAGCAGTGTCCTAGCGGGAGTAAACTACGAGCAGTACTTC. The encoded protein is CASSVLAGVNYEQYF.

This clonotype has a handful of counts. An end of the junction does not agree with germline; a read error may underlie this. The rearrangement joins TRBV7-9 to TRBJ2-1; D gene ambiguous. The end of the DNA is better explained by TRBJ2-7, so the J call may be wrong. The CDR3 runs 11 residues. Germline V lookup: CDR1 SEHNR, CDR2 FQNEAQ (reference sequence). CDR3 DNA: TGTGCCAGCAGCTTAGACTACGGGCAGTACTTC. It codes for CASSLDYGQYF.